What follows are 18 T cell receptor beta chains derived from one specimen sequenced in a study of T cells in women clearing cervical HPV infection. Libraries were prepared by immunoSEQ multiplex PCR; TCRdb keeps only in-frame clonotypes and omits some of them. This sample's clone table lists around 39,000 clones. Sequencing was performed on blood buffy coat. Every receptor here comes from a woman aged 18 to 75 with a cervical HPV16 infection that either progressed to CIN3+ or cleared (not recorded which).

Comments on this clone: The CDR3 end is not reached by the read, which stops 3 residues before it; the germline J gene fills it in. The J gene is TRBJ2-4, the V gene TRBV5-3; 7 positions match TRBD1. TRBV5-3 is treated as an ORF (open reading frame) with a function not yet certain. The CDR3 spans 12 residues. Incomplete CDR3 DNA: TGTGCCAAAAGGGGGCGAGAGTATGGT. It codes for CAKRGREYG. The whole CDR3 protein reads CAKRGREYGQYF.

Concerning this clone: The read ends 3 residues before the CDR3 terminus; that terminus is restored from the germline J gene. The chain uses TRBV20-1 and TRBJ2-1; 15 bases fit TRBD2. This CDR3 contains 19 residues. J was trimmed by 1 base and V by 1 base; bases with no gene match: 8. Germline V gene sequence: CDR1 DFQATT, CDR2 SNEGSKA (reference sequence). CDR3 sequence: CSARAGLAGGLGSYNEQFF. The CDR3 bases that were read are TGCAGTGCTAGAGCTGGACTAGCGGGGGGGCTTGGGTCCTACAATGAG.

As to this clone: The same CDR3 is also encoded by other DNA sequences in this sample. CDR3 residues: CASSPGQGNIQYF. The DNA read from the CDR3 is TGTGCCAGCTCTCCTGGACAGGGGAACATT. The chain employs TRBV18 and TRBJ2-4; 9 nucleotides match TRBD1. The read ends 3 residues early relative to the CDR3; the germline J gene fills the gap. The CDR3 contains 13 residues. Germline V gives CDR1 KGHSH, CDR2 LQKENI. V shed 6 bases, J shed 7 bases, and the junction held 4 bases outside the gene matches.

The CDR3 bases that were read are TGTGCCAGCTCACCGCCGACAGGGAAAGTTGGTGAGACA. Amino acids: CASSPPTGKVGET. Given in full, the CDR3 is CASSPPTGKVGETAFF. The V and J genes are TRBV18 and TRBJ1-1; TRBD1 matches 7 bases. The read falls 3 residues short of the CDR3 end, and the missing part is taken from the germline J gene. The CDR3 is made up of 16 amino acids. Germline values: CDR1 KGHSH, CDR2 LQKENI.

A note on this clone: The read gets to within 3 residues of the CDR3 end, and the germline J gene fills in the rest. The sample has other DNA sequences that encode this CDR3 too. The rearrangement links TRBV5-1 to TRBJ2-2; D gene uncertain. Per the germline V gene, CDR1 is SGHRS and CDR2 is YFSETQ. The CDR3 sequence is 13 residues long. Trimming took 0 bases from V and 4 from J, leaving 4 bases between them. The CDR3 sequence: CASSLEGTGELFF. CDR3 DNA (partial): TGCGCCAGCAGCTTGGAGGGCACCGGGGAG.

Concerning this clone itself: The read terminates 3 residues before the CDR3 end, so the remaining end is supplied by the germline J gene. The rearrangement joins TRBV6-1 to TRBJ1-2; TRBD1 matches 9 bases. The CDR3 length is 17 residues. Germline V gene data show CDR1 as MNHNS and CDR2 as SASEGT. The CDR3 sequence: CASSEMAVGQGFYDYTF. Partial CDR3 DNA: TGTGCCAGCAGTGAAATGGCTGTGGGACAGGGTTTCTACGAC.

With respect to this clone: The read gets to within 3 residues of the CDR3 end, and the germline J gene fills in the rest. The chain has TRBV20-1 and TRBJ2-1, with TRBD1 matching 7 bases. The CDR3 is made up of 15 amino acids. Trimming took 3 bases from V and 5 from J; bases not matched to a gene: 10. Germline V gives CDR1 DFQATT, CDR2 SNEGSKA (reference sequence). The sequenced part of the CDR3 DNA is TGCAGTGCTAGGGACAGGCAAGGGACCAACAATGAG. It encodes CSARDRQGTNNE. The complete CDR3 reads CSARDRQGTNNEQFF.

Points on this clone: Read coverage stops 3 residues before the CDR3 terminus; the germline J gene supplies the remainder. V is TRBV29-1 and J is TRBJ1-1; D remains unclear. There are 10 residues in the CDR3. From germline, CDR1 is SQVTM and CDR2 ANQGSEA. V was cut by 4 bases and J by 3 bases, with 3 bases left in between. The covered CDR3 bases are TGCAGCGTTGCAGACACTGAA. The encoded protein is CSVADTE. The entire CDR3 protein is CSVADTEAFF.

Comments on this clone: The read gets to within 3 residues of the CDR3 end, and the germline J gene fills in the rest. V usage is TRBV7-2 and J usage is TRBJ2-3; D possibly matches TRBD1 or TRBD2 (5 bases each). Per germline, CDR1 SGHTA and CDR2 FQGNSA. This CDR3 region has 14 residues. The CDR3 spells CASSLGSLRETQYF. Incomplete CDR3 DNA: TGTGCCAGCAGCTTAGGTAGTCTCAGGGAGACG.

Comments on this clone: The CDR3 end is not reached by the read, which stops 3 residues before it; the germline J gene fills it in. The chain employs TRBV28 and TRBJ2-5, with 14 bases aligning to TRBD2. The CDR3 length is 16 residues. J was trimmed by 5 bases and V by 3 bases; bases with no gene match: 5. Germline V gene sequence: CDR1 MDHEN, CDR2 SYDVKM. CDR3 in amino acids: CASSFGTSGGGETQYF. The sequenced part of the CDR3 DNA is TGTGCCAGCAGTTTTGGGACTAGCGGGGGAGGGGAGACC.

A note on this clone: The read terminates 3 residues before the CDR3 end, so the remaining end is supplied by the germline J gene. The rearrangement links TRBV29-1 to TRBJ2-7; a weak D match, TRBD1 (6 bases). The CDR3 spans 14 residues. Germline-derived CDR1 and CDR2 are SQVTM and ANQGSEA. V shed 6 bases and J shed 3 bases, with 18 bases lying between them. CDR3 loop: CSVWTQGLHYEQYF. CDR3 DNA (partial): TGCAGCGTGTGGACCCAGGGGCTCCACTACGAG.

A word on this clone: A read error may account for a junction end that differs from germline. The CDR3 reads CASSRGLGNQPQHF. Partial CDR3 DNA: TGCGCCAGCAGCCGCGGGTTGGGGAATCAGCCC. The chain couples TRBV4-2 to TRBJ1-5; no clear D. The missing CDR3 end, 3 residues past where the read stops, is filled in from the germline J gene. The CDR3 is 14 amino acids. Germline assignment: CDR1 LGHNA and CDR2 YNFKEQ.

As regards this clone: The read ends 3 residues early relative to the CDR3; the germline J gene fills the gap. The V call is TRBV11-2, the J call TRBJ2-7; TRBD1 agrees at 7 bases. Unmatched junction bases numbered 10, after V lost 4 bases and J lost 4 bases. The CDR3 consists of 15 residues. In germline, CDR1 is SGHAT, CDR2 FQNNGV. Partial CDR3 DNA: TGTGCCAGCAGCTGGATCAGGGGGAAGTGGTACGAG. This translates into CASSWIRGKWYE. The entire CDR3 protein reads CASSWIRGKWYEQYF.

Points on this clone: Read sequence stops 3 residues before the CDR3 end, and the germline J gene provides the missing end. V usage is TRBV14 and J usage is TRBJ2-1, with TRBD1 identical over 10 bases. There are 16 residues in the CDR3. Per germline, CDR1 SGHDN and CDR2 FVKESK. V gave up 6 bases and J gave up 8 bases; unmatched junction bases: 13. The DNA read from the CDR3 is TGTGCCAGCAGGGAGATGGGACAGGGGCCTCGGCATGAG. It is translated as CASREMGQGPRHE. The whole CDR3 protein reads CASREMGQGPRHEQFF.

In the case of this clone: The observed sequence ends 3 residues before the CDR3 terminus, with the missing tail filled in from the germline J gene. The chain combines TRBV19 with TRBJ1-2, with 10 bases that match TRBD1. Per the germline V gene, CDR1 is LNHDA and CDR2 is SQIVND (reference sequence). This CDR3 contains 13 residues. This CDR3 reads CASRGTGARGYTF. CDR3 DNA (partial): TGTGCCAGTAGGGGGACAGGGGCTCGAGGC.

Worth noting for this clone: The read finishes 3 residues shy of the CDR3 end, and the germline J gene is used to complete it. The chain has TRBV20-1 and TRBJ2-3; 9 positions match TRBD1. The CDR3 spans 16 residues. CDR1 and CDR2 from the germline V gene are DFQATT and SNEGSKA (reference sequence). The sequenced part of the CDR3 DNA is TGCAGTGCTCCCGGGACAGGGATCCCGGGAAGGAAGACG. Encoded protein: CSAPGTGIPGRKT. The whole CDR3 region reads CSAPGTGIPGRKTQYF.

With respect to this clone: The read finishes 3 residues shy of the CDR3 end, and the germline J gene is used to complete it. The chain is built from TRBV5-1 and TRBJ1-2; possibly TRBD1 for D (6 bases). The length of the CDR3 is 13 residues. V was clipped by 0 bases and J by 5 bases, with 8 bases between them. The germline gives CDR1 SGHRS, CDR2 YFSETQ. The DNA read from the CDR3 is TGCGCCAGCAGCTTGGGGGACACGTATGGC. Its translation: CASSLGDTYG. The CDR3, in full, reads CASSLGDTYGYTF.

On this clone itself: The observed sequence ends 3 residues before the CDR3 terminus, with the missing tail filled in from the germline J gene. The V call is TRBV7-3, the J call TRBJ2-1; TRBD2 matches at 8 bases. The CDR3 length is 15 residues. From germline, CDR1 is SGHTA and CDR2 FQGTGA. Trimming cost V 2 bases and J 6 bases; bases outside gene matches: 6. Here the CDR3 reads CASSLGIAGFNEQFF. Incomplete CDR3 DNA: TGTGCCAGCAGCTTAGGGATAGCGGGGTTCAATGAG.